Following are 13 T cell receptor beta chains from one sample sequenced in a study of blood T cell repertoires in COVID-19. Generated by immunoSEQ multiplex PCR, the TCRdb table keeps only in-frame clones and is missing some. The profile shows about 200,000 clones, roughly 90% of them singletons. Sequenced: PBMCs or T cells enriched from blood (not recorded which). Receptors originate from a woman between 18 and 29 years old who had recovered from COVID-19.

The chain is built from TRBV6-4 and TRBJ2-3, with 7 positions matching TRBD1. After removal of 9 bases from V and 2 bases from J, the junction contained 8 bases not matched to a gene. The CDR3 is made up of 14 amino acids. Per the germline V gene, CDR1 is MRHNA and CDR2 is SNTAGT. CDR3 protein: CASSPGQHTDTQYF. In nucleotides, the CDR3 is TGTGCCAGTTCTCCGGGACAGCACACAGATACGCAGTATTTT.

CDR3 DNA sequence: TGTGCCAGCCGAGCCGGGACAGAGGGCGACGAGCAGTACTTC. This encodes CASRAGTEGDEQYF. The V gene is TRBV18, the J gene TRBJ2-7; 7 bases are shared with TRBD1. The ends lost 8 bases at V and 5 bases at J; junction bases unmatched: 12. The CDR3 sequence is 14 residues long. Per germline, CDR1 KGHSH and CDR2 LQKENI. The complete variable domain, with remaining parts taken from reference TRBV18 and TRBJ2-7, reads NAGVMQNPRHLVRRRGQEARLRCSPMKGHSHVYWYRQLPEEGLKFMVYLQKENIIDESGMPKERFSAEFPKEGPSILRIQQVVRGDSAAYFCASRAGTEGDEQYFGPGTRLTVT.

The chain joins TRBV28 to TRBJ2-3; D perhaps matches TRBD2 (7 bases). The CDR3 runs to 16 residues. V was shortened by 2 bases and J by 1 base, with 13 bases between the two germline ends. CDR1 MDHEN and CDR2 SYDVKM come from the germline V gene. CDR3 region: CASSLGGGAGTDTQYF. The CDR3 DNA sequence: TGTGCCAGCAGTTTAGGGGGGGGCGCGGGCACAGATACGCAGTATTTT.

This clone was seen just once. CDR3 nucleotide sequence: TGTGCCAGCAGCGGGGCGTGGGGGGACACTGAAGCTTTCTTT. It yields the protein CASSGAWGDTEAFF. The chain recombines TRBV9 with TRBJ1-1; possible D gene TRBD1, 5 bases. In germline, CDR1 is SGDLS, CDR2 YYNGEE. The V and J ends lost 3 bases and 3 bases respectively, with 12 bases between them. The CDR3 extends over 14 amino acids.

This chain connects TRBV29-1 to TRBJ2-5; 7 positions match TRBD1. The CDR3 spans 12 residues. The V gene's germline CDR1 is SQVTM and CDR2 ANQGSEA. With V trimmed by 4 bases and J by 1 base, 0 bases remained unmatched. The CDR3 DNA sequence: TGCAGCGTTGGACAGGGCCAAGAGACCCAGTACTTC. Translation: CSVGQGQETQYF.

V is TRBV28 and J is TRBJ2-5; D not certain. This CDR3 spans 11 amino acids. V was pared by 5 bases and J by 2 bases, with 3 bases between. The germline gives CDR1 MDHEN, CDR2 SYDVKM. CDR3 DNA sequence: TGTGCCAGCAGTCAGCAAGAGACCCAGTACTTC. It translates to CASSQQETQYF.

The V gene is TRBV18, the J gene TRBJ2-7; 11 positions match TRBD1. V shed 5 bases, J shed 0 bases, and the junction held 3 bases outside the gene matches. The V gene's germline CDR1 is KGHSH and CDR2 LQKENI. This CDR3 has 15 residues. Here the CDR3 reads CASSSGTGGSYEQYF. The CDR3 DNA is TGTGCCAGCTCATCCGGGACAGGGGGCTCCTACGAGCAGTACTTC.

This CDR3 reads CASSAGQSRTYGYTF. As DNA, the CDR3 is TGTGCCAGCAGCGCGGGACAGAGCAGAACTTATGGCTACACCTTC. The rearrangement joins TRBV7-2 to TRBJ1-2; TRBD1 matches 7 bases. V lost 5 bases and J lost 5; bases outside the gene matches: 11. The CDR3 covers 15 residues. CDR1 and CDR2 from the germline V gene are SGHTA and FQGNSA.

J is TRBJ1-2 and V is TRBV7-8; maybe TRBD1 (5 bases). There are 15 residues in the CDR3. V was shortened by 5 bases and J by 6 bases, with 19 bases between the two germline ends. The germline gives CDR1 SGHVS, CDR2 FQNEAQ. The CDR3 reads CASSITMDKVDGYTF. CDR3 DNA sequence: TGTGCCAGCAGCATAACTATGGACAAGGTGGATGGCTACACCTTC. Based on the CDR3 plus reference TRBV7-8 and TRBJ1-2, the full variable domain is GAGVSQSPRYKVAKRGQDVALRCDPISGHVSLFWYQQALGQGPEFLTYFQNEAQLDKSGLPSDRFFAERPEGSVSTLKIQRTQQEDSAVYLCASSITMDKVDGYTFGSGTRLTVV.

This chain connects TRBV7-9 to TRBJ1-2; 7 positions match TRBD1. V shed 2 bases and J 0 bases; nucleotides not matched to a gene: 6. Germline CDR1 and CDR2: SEHNR and FQNEAQ (reference sequence). The CDR3 is made up of 16 amino acids. The chain's CDR3 is CASSLTLGQANYGYTF. The CDR3 nucleotides read TGTGCCAGCAGCTTAACCCTCGGACAGGCTAACTATGGCTACACCTTC.

V usage is TRBV5-8 and J usage is TRBJ2-7, with 7 bases lining up with TRBD1. The junction had 3 bases not matched to a gene; V was cut back by 4 bases and J by 2 bases. The germline gives CDR1 SGHTS, CDR2 YDEGEE. The CDR3 has 13 residues. CDR3 in amino acids: CASSPGQPYEQYF. The CDR3 DNA is TGTGCCAGCAGCCCGGGACAGCCCTACGAGCAGTACTTC.

This clone was counted once. The chain recombines TRBV13 with TRBJ2-4; the D gene is possibly TRBD2 (6 bases). Germline V CDR1 and CDR2: PRHDT, FYEKMQ (reference sequence). Deletions cut 6 bases from V and 2 bases from J, with 17 bases between. The CDR3 spans 16 residues. In DNA form, the CDR3 reads TGTGCCAGCAGGGACCCCCGACGGGGGACCAAAAACATTCAGTACTTC. Its protein product is CASRDPRRGTKNIQYF. Drawing the rest from reference TRBV13 and TRBJ2-4, the complete variable domain is AAGVIQSPRHLIKEKRETATLKCYPIPRHDTVYWYQQGPGQDPQFLISFYEKMQSDKGSIPDRFSAQQFSDYHSELNMSSLELGDSALYFCASRDPRRGTKNIQYFGAGTRLSVL.

This clone was seen a single time. The CDR3 coding sequence is TGTGCCAGCAGCCTCTCAGCGGGAGGGGAGTTCTTC. This encodes CASSLSAGGEFF. The rearrangement links TRBV7-9 to TRBJ2-1, with TRBD2 matching over 10 bases. CDR1 and CDR2 (germline): SEHNR, FQNEAQ (reference sequence). The trim removed 5 bases at V and 14 bases at J, leaving 6 bases unmatched. The CDR3 totals 12 residues.